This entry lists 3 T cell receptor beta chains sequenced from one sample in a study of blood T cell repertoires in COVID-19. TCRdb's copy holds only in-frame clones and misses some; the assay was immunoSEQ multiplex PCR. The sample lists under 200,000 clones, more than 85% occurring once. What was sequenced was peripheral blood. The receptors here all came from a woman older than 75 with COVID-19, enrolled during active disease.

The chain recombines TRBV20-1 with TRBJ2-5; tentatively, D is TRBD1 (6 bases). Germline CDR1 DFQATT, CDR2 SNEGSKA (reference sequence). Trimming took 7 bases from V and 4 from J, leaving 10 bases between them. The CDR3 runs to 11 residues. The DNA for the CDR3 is TGCAGTGGGGTCAGGGGAGAGACCCAGTACTTC. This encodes CSGVRGETQYF.

The CDR3 DNA sequence: TGTGCCAGCAGCTTGACGACAGGCGCTGTTAATGAAAAACTGTTTTTT. It translates to CASSLTTGAVNEKLFF. J is TRBJ1-4 and V is TRBV5-6; a weak D match, TRBD1 (6 bases). Germline V gene lookup returns CDR1 SGHDT and CDR2 YYEEEE. V was shortened by 1 base and J by 4 bases, with 14 bases between the two germline ends. The CDR3 consists of 16 residues.

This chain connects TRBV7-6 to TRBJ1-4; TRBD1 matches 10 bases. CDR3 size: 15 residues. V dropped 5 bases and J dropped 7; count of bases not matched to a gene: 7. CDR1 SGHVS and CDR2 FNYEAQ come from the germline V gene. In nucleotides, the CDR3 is TGTGCCAGCAGCAACCCGACAGGGGGCGGTGAAAAACTGTTTTTT. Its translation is CASSNPTGGGEKLFF.